One and the same sample provided the 3 T cell receptor beta chains below, sequenced in a study of T cells in Graves' hyperthyroidism and ophthalmopathy. TCR beta CDR3 regions were amplified from RNA. The TCR CDR3 first-round RT-PCR relied on the HTBI primer set. TCRdb ran MiXCR on the multiplex PCR reads and lists one entry per CDR3 protein. The sample lists about 570,000 distinct CDR3 sequences, about 45% occurring once. Sequencing was performed on peripheral blood or thyroid tissue (not recorded which). The receptors here all came from an adult woman with Graves' disease, either hyperthyroidism or ophthalmopathy (not recorded which).

This clonotype was seen at least ten times. V and J are TRBV11-2 and TRBJ1-2; TRBD1 matches at 12 bases. The germline gives CDR1 SGHAT, CDR2 FQNNGV. The V segment lost 5 bases and the J segment 0 bases; nucleotides outside the gene matches: 10. The CDR3 contains 18 residues. The CDR3 loop reads CASSDPGQGALANYGYTF. CDR3 nucleotides: TGTGCCAGCAGCGACCCGGGACAGGGGGCCCTCGCTAACTATGGCTACACCTTC.

This rearrangement joins TRBV29-1 to TRBJ1-6; D uncertain. The CDR3 loop spans 10 amino acids. The germline V gene encodes CDR1 SQVTM and CDR2 ANQGSEA. The CDR3 sequence is CSPTRAPLHF. The CDR3 nucleotides are TGCAGTCCCACCCGGGCACCCCTCCACTTT.

V usage is TRBV20-1 and J usage is TRBJ2-7; maybe TRBD1 (5 bases). CDR3 size: 12 residues. Germline V gene lookup returns CDR1 DFQATT and CDR2 SNEGSKA (reference sequence). CDR3 sequence reads: CRQDAPGAEQYF. Here the CDR3 DNA reads TGCAGGCAGGACGCCCCTGGGGCCGAGCAGTACTTC.